The next 11 T cell receptor beta chains were all read from a single sample in a study of tumor-infiltrating lymphocytes in oesophageal squamous cell carcinoma. MiXCR, applied by TCRdb to the PCR reads, yields one record per CDR3 protein. This sample yields about 12,000 distinct CDR3 sequences, of which 55% to 60% are seen a single time; about 30% belongs to the top ten. Sequenced: esophageal tumor tissue. Source of these receptors: a female donor with esophageal squamous cell carcinoma.

This chain connects TRBV7-6 to TRBJ2-5, with D possibly being TRBD2 (9 bases). Looked up from germline, CDR1 is SGHVS and CDR2 is FNYEAQ. The CDR3 runs 20 residues. V lost 5 bases and J lost 11, with 39 bases in between. The CDR3: CASSTRGQGTLAGRNNEQYF. The CDR3 coding sequence is TGTGCCAGCAGCACGAGAGGACAGGGAACTCTAGCGGGACGGAACAATGAGCAGTACTTC.

In regard to this clonotype: Germline and junction disagree at one end, which may indicate a read error. CDR3 sequence (DNA): TGTGCCAGCAGCCTCAACACGTGG. It codes for CASSLNTW. J is TRBJ2-1 and V is TRBV7-6; no reliable D call. This CDR3 contains 8 residues. Germline CDR1 is SGHVS and CDR2 is FNYEAQ.

CDR3 coding DNA: TGTGCCAGCAGCCAGCTAGCGGGGGGTGAGCAGTACTTC. It codes for CASSQLAGGEQYF. V is TRBV7-2 and J is TRBJ2-5, with 11 bases that match TRBD2. The CDR3 contains 13 residues. Trimming took 5 bases from V and 11 from J; bases not matched to a gene: 7. Germline CDR1 SGHTA, CDR2 FQGNSA.

The genes are TRBV7-8 and TRBJ2-3; no firm D call. The J call may be incorrect, as the DNA end agrees better with TRBJ2-1. Looked up from germline, CDR1 is SGHVS and CDR2 is FQNEAQ. This CDR3 spans 15 amino acids. CDR3 nucleotide sequence: TGTGCCAGCAGCTTAGCGTCTCTTTCCTCCTACGAGCAGTTCTTC. Residues: CASSLASLSSYEQFF.

The gene calls are TRBV7-2 and TRBJ2-3; no definite D call. The end of the DNA aligns better with TRBJ2-5, so the J call may be wrong. Germline V gives CDR1 SGHTA, CDR2 FQGNSA. The CDR3 is 12 residues long. This chain's CDR3 is CASSPSRETQYF. In DNA, the CDR3 is TGTGCCAGCAGCCCGTCCCGGGAGACCCAGTACTTC.

Worth noting for this clonotype: A much bigger clone sits one base away, suggesting this may be a read error. CDR3 DNA sequence: TGTGCCAGCGGTGCGTTGGCGGGATCCTACAATGAGCAGTACTTC. This codes for CASGALAGSYNEQYF. The rearrangement joins TRBV12-3 or TRBV12-4 to TRBJ2-3; D possibly corresponds to TRBD2 (6 bases). The last part of the DNA fits TRBJ2-7 better; the J call may be wrong. CDR3 length: 15 amino acids.

This chain links TRBV10-3 with TRBJ2-5; 7 bases are a match to TRBD2. The DNA matches TRBJ2-1 better at its end, which makes the J call doubtful. The CDR3 is 13 residues long. Germline CDR1 and CDR2: ENHRY and SYGVKD. Here the CDR3 reads CAIGASGNNEQFF. The CDR3 DNA reads as TGTGCCATCGGCGCTAGCGGCAACAATGAGCAGTTCTTC.

This chain connects TRBV6-1 to TRBJ2-7; D possibly corresponds to TRBD1 (7 bases). The assigned J gene may be wrong: the sequence end matches TRBJ2-5 better. This CDR3 comprises 15 residues. The germline gives CDR1 MNHNS, CDR2 SASEGT. CDR3 region: CASKEGASEQETQYF. The CDR3 DNA sequence: TGTGCCAGCAAGGAGGGGGCGAGCGAACAAGAGACCCAGTACTTC.

A note on this clonotype: Without the conserved terminal phenylalanine or tryptophan, this CDR3 likely stems from a read error. The limits of the CDR3 on the DNA are not certain, so only TCRdb's listed CDR3 is given. The CDR3 sequence: CASSPHPTFQETQYFGA. The rearrangement links TRBV7-8 to TRBJ2-6; whether TRBD2, the table's D call, matches the DNA was not checked. The CDR3 spans 17 amino acids, including both terminal residues. Germline CDR1 reads SGHVS; CDR2 reads FQNEAQ.

This clonotype was observed a handful of times. The chain recombines TRBV7-3 with TRBJ2-7, with 8 positions matching TRBD1. V trimming: 1 base; J trimming: 7 bases; junction bases outside the gene matches: 6. The germline V gene encodes CDR1 SGHTA and CDR2 FQGTGA. The length of the CDR3 is 14 residues. CDR3 sequence reads: CASSLSSGGNEQYF. As DNA, the CDR3 is TGTGCCAGCAGCTTAAGTTCAGGGGGCAATGAGCAGTACTTC.

This chain connects TRBV28 to TRBJ1-1; D is unclear. The V and J ends lost 4 bases and 2 bases respectively, with 11 bases between them. The CDR3 length is 14 residues. Germline values: CDR1 MDHEN, CDR2 SYDVKM. The CDR3 DNA follows: TGTGCCAGCAGTTCCCCCGCAGCAAACACTGAAGCTTTCTTT. Translating gives CASSSPAANTEAFF.